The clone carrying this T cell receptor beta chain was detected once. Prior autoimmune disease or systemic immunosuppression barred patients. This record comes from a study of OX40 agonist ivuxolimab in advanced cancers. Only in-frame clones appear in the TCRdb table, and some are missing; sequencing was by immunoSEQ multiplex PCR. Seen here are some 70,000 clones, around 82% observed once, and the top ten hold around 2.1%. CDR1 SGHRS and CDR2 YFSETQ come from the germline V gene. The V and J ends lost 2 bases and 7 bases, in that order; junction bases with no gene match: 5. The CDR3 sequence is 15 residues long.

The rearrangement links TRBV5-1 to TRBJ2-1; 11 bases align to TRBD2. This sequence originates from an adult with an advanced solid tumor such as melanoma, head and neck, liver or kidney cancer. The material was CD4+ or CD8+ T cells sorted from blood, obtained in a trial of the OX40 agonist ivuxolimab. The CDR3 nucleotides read TGCGCCAGCAGCTTCGGACTAGCGGGCGGAAATGAGCAGTTCTTC. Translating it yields CASSFGLAGGNEQFF.